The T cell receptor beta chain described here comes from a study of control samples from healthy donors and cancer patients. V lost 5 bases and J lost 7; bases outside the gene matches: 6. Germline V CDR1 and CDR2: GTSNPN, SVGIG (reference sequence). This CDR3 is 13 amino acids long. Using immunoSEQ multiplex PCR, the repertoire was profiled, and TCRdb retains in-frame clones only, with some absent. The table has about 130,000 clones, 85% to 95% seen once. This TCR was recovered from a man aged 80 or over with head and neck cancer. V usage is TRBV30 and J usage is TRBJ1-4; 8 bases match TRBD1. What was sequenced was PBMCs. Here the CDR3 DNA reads TGTGCCTGGTCCTACAGGGGGGGTGAAAAACTGTTTTTT. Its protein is CAWSYRGGEKLFF.